A single sample gave rise to the 30 T cell receptor beta chains below, sequenced in a study of Graves' ophthalmopathy and Graves' hyperthyroidism. Amplification targeted the TCR beta CDR3 regions, with RNA transcripts as the source material. An initial RT-PCR round employing HTBI primers preceded a second-round multiplex PCR. MiXCR, applied by TCRdb to the multiplex PCR reads, yields one record per CDR3 protein. The sample lists 740,000 or so distinct CDR3 sequences; roughly two fifths were seen once. Material for sequencing was peripheral blood. The receptors derive from an adult man with Graves' ophthalmopathy.

This clonotype was observed at least ten times. The chain couples TRBV29-1 to TRBJ1-1, with 7 bases matching TRBD1. From germline, CDR1 is SQVTM and CDR2 ANQGSEA. This CDR3 has 13 amino acids. Trimming cost V 4 bases and J 7 bases; bases outside gene matches: 9. The CDR3 coding sequence is TGCAGCGTTGTAGGGGACAGCCTGGATGAAGCTTTCTTT. Translation: CSVVGDSLDEAFF.

This clonotype has at least ten counts. The rearrangement links TRBV12-3 or TRBV12-4 to TRBJ1-5; D uncertain. The germline V and J ends were trimmed by 5 bases and 5 bases, with 7 bases remaining between them. This CDR3 comprises 12 residues. The CDR3 DNA is TGTGCCAGCAGTACTCTATATCAGCCCCAGCATTTT. Encoded protein: CASSTLYQPQHF.

In its sample, this clonotype was seen once. The gene calls are TRBV5-6 and TRBJ1-4, with 7 bases lining up with TRBD1. The CDR3 is 13 residues long. Germline V gene lookup returns CDR1 SGHDT and CDR2 YYEEEE. With 7 bases clipped from V and 10 bases from J, the junction kept 10 bases outside the gene matches. The CDR3: CASRDRDEGKLFF. CDR3 DNA sequence: TGTGCCAGCCGTGACAGGGACGAAGGAAAACTGTTTTTT.

J is TRBJ1-1 and V is TRBV10-3; 8 positions agree with TRBD1. V shed 8 bases, J shed 2 bases, and the junction held 7 bases outside the gene matches. Germline CDR1 and CDR2: ENHRY and SYGVKD. The CDR3 runs 14 residues. Here the CDR3 reads CAIRRGQDNTEAFF. The CDR3 region has the DNA TGTGCCATCCGTCGGGGACAGGACAACACTGAAGCTTTCTTT.

V usage is TRBV10-3 and J usage is TRBJ1-5; D possibly corresponds to TRBD1 (5 bases). V was shortened by 10 bases and J by 1 base, with 17 bases between the two germline ends. CDR3 length: 15 residues. The germline CDR1 and CDR2 sequences are ENHRY and SYGVKD. CDR3 amino acids: CASRAGRNSNQPQHF. The CDR3 DNA is TGTGCCAGCAGGGCAGGTCGGAACAGCAATCAGCCCCAGCATTTT.

This clonotype occurred a few times. The chain links TRBV4-2 to TRBJ2-7, with D perhaps matching TRBD1 (6 bases). V lost 3 bases, J lost 5 bases, and 14 bases lay in between. Germline loops: CDR1 LGHNA, CDR2 YNFKEQ. This CDR3 region has 14 residues. CDR3 nucleotides: TGTGCCAGCAGCCAGGCGGACAGCGCCAACGAGCAGTACTTC. Translated: CASSQADSANEQYF.

The chain has TRBV12-3 or TRBV12-4 and TRBJ1-4; a weak D match, TRBD1 (5 bases). The CDR3 spans 14 residues. V lost 2 bases to trimming and J lost 7 bases, with 11 bases between them. CDR3 protein: CASSLWGGSEKLFF. Here the CDR3 DNA reads TGTGCCAGCAGTTTATGGGGCGGGAGTGAAAAACTGTTTTTT.

This sequence joins TRBV5-4 and TRBJ1-1; D might be TRBD1 (6 bases). Germline V lookup: CDR1 SGHNT, CDR2 YYREEE (reference sequence). V was cut by 4 bases and J by 0 bases, with 19 bases left in between. This CDR3 has 17 residues. The CDR3 is CASSGKQGPLMNTEAFF. The CDR3 region has the DNA TGTGCCAGCAGCGGCAAACAGGGCCCACTTATGAACACTGAAGCTTTCTTT.

As for this clonotype: A single base separates this from a much larger clone, so it may be a read error. This sequence joins TRBV10-3 and TRBJ1-1; a possible D gene is TRBD1 (6 bases). V lost 8 bases to trimming and J lost 0 bases, with 13 bases between them. The CDR3 sequence is 14 residues long. CDR1 ENHRY and CDR2 SYGVKD come from the germline V gene. CDR3 bases: TGTGCCATCGGTACAGGGCACATGAACACTGAAGCTTTCTTT. Amino acids: CAIGTGHMNTEAFF.

This clonotype was detected a few times. The chain joins TRBV5-1 to TRBJ2-2; D assignment may be TRBD1 or TRBD2 (5 bases each). Trimming removed 6 bases at V and 7 bases at J, with 10 bases between. CDR3 size: 12 residues. CDR1 SGHRS and CDR2 YFSETQ come from the germline V gene. The CDR3 spells CASMGTDGELFF. The CDR3 nucleotides are TGCGCCAGCATGGGGACGGACGGGGAGCTGTTTTTT. Combining the CDR3 with reference TRBV5-1 and TRBJ2-2 gives the whole variable domain KAGVTQTPRYLIKTRGQQVTLSCSPISGHRSVSWYQQTPGQGLQFLFEYFSETQRNKGNFPGRFSGRQFSNSRSEMNVSTLELGDSALYLCASMGTDGELFFGEGSRLTVL.

This clonotype was counted ten times or more. The gene calls are TRBV6-1 and TRBJ1-6; perhaps TRBD1 as D (5 bases). The germline V gene encodes CDR1 MNHNS and CDR2 SASEGT. V lost 3 bases and J 6 bases, leaving 9 bases between the germline ends. This CDR3 is built from 14 residues. The CDR3 coding sequence is TGTGCCAGCAGTGACAGGGAACGTAATTCACCCCTCCACTTT. Translation gives CASSDRERNSPLHF.

Only one count was recorded for this clonotype. The chain is built from TRBV25-1 and TRBJ2-2; D not resolved. V was pared by 5 bases and J by 6 bases, with 16 bases between. Germline V gives CDR1 MGHDK, CDR2 SYGVNS. The CDR3 has 15 residues. CDR3 sequence: CASSPQWLLPGELFF. The DNA of the CDR3 is TGTGCCAGCAGTCCCCAATGGCTACTCCCCGGGGAGCTGTTTTTT.

The V call is TRBV29-1, the J call TRBJ2-4; 7 nucleotides line up with TRBD1. Germline V gene lookup returns CDR1 SQVTM and CDR2 ANQGSEA. This CDR3 region has 15 residues. Trimming at V came to 3 bases and at J to 3 bases, leaving 8 bases not matched to a gene. CDR3 sequence reads: CSVEWDSVGKNIQYF. The CDR3 nucleotides are TGCAGCGTTGAGTGGGACAGCGTTGGCAAAAACATTCAGTACTTC.

In its sample, this clonotype was seen once. The chain links TRBV15 to TRBJ1-2, with 7 positions matching TRBD1. V was pared by 3 bases and J by 4 bases, with 8 bases of the junction left unmatched. The germline V gene has CDR1 LNHNV and CDR2 YYDKDF (reference sequence). This CDR3 comprises 15 residues. In DNA form, the CDR3 reads TGTGCCACCAGCAGTGGGACAGCGCGCGGCTATGGCTACACCTTC. Amino acids: CATSSGTARGYGYTF.

V gene TRBV4-2 combines with J gene TRBJ1-1; D is possibly TRBD1 (5 bases). V was trimmed by 4 bases and J by 7 bases, leaving 13 bases between them. This CDR3 is built from 13 residues. The germline gives CDR1 LGHNA, CDR2 YNFKEQ. The CDR3: CASSPVTAIEAFF. CDR3 coding DNA: TGTGCCAGCAGCCCAGTGACAGCTATTGAAGCTTTCTTT.

This clonotype showed up many times. This chain uses TRBV2 with TRBJ1-5, with D uncertain. Germline CDR1 reads SNHLY; CDR2 reads FYNNEI. The CDR3 extends over 15 amino acids. V was cut by 3 bases and J by 5 bases, with 14 bases left in between. The CDR3 here is CASSDAGYIDQPQHF. CDR3 in DNA: TGTGCCAGCAGTGATGCGGGGTACATCGATCAGCCCCAGCATTTT.

CDR3 in DNA: TGTGCCAGCAGTGTCCCCGGGACAGGGGAGTTCGAGCAGTACTTC. Protein product: CASSVPGTGEFEQYF. The chain is built from TRBV6-5 and TRBJ2-7, with 10 bases fitting TRBD1. Germline loops: CDR1 MNHEY, CDR2 SVGAGI. This CDR3 has 15 residues. After removal of 5 bases from V and 6 bases from J, the junction contained 10 bases not matched to a gene.

This clonotype was counted many times. The V gene is TRBV10-3, the J gene TRBJ1-2; no clear D gene. There are 14 residues in the CDR3. V was clipped by 2 bases and J by 4 bases, with 11 bases between them. Germline CDR1 ENHRY, CDR2 SYGVKD. The CDR3 loop reads CAISEEVRTYGYTF. The CDR3 nucleotides are TGTGCCATCAGTGAGGAAGTCAGAACCTATGGCTACACCTTC.

The chain employs TRBV24-1 and TRBJ1-6; the D gene is possibly TRBD1 (5 bases). V was clipped by 4 bases and J by 8 bases, with 17 bases between them. Germline CDR1 reads KGHDR; CDR2 reads SFDVKD. The CDR3 spans 16 residues. CDR3 DNA: TGTGCCACCAGTGAGCGGGGGACCCGGGGGGATTCACCCCTCCACTTT. It encodes CATSERGTRGDSPLHF.

This clonotype was seen at least ten times. The chain links TRBV10-1 to TRBJ2-5; D possibly uses TRBD1 or TRBD2 (5 bases each). The length of the CDR3 is 14 residues. Trimming stripped 0 bases from V and 11 bases from J, with 16 bases between. CDR1 and CDR2 (germline): WNHNN, SYGVQD (reference sequence). The CDR3 coding sequence is TGCGCCAGCAGTGAGTCGGGACCCCCCGGGAATCAGTACTTC. Amino acids: CASSESGPPGNQYF.

This clonotype appeared many times. The chain recombines TRBV7-8 with TRBJ1-2; D is undetermined. The CDR3 extends over 15 amino acids. V was shortened by 5 bases and J by 3 bases, with 16 bases between the two germline ends. The germline gives CDR1 SGHVS, CDR2 FQNEAQ. The DNA for the CDR3 is TGTGCCAGCAGCCCCTACTTGGGTACGGACTATGGCTACACCTTC. Protein product: CASSPYLGTDYGYTF. Full variable domain (remainder filled in from reference TRBV7-8 and TRBJ1-2): GAGVSQSPRYKVAKRGQDVALRCDPISGHVSLFWYQQALGQGPEFLTYFQNEAQLDKSGLPSDRFFAERPEGSVSTLKIQRTQQEDSAVYLCASSPYLGTDYGYTFGSGTRLTVV.

This clonotype was seen a single time. A read error may account for a junction end that differs from germline. The rearrangement links TRBV2 to TRBJ1-1; D gene uncertain. This CDR3 is 13 amino acids long. CDR1 SNHLY and CDR2 FYNNEI come from the germline V gene. This CDR3 reads CAGKEQPNTGAFF. CDR3 bases: TGTGCCGGCAAAGAACAGCCGAACACTGGAGCTTTCTTT.

J is TRBJ1-2 and V is TRBV6-5, with 9 bases that match TRBD1. Germline V gene data show CDR1 as MNHEY and CDR2 as SVGAGI. CDR3 length: 14 amino acids. The junction had 5 bases not matched to a gene; V was cut back by 5 bases and J by 4 bases. The CDR3 DNA follows: TGTGCCAGCAGTACCGGGACAGGGCTCTATGGCTACACCTTC. Translation gives CASSTGTGLYGYTF.

V and J are TRBV29-1 and TRBJ1-2; maybe TRBD1 (5 bases). With 0 bases removed from V and 4 bases from J, the gap between germline ends came to 15 bases. The CDR3 contains 15 residues. CDR1 and CDR2 from the germline V gene are SQVTM and ANQGSEA. The CDR3 spells CSVEDSTGGGYGYTF. The CDR3, as DNA: TGCAGCGTTGAAGATAGTACAGGAGGCGGCTATGGCTACACCTTC.

This clonotype was counted ten times or more. The chain has TRBV7-9 and TRBJ1-1, with D possibly TRBD1 on 5 matching bases. CDR1 SEHNR and CDR2 FQNEAQ come from the germline V gene (reference sequence). This CDR3 is 15 amino acids long. Trimming shortened V by 4 bases and J by 7 bases, and 19 bases separated the two germline ends. CDR3 protein: CASSYRSSGPDEAFF. The CDR3 nucleotides are TGTGCCAGCAGCTACCGGAGTTCGGGGCCGGATGAAGCTTTCTTT.

This chain links TRBV4-3 with TRBJ2-5; no clear D. This CDR3 has 15 residues. Trimming took 1 base from V and 2 from J, leaving 11 bases between them. The V gene's germline CDR1 is LGHNA and CDR2 YSLEER. The CDR3 is CASSQVYTAQETQYF. DNA for the CDR3: TGCGCCAGCAGCCAAGTCTACACCGCGCAAGAGACCCAGTACTTC.

V is TRBV2 and J is TRBJ1-6; D call uncertain. Trimming left V 3 bases short and J 10 bases short, with 13 bases between. Per the germline V gene, CDR1 is SNHLY and CDR2 is FYNNEI. This CDR3 comprises 14 residues. Here the CDR3 reads CASSDQPGRSPLHF. The CDR3 DNA reads TGTGCCAGCAGTGATCAACCGGGGAGGTCACCCCTCCACTTT.

This chain links TRBV14 with TRBJ1-2; 7 nucleotides line up with TRBD1. The CDR3 is 17 amino acids. V was pared by 0 bases and J by 4 bases, with 11 bases of the junction left unmatched. Germline CDR1 SGHDN, CDR2 FVKESK. CDR3 residues: CASSQEVPQGDIYGYTF. The CDR3 region has the DNA TGTGCCAGCAGCCAAGAGGTCCCGCAGGGGGATATCTATGGCTACACCTTC.

In this sample, this clonotype turned up many times. The V gene is TRBV25-1, the J gene TRBJ2-6; 7 bases are shared with TRBD1. This CDR3 region has 17 residues. Germline assignment: CDR1 MGHDK and CDR2 SYGVNS. V dropped 3 bases and J dropped 0; count of bases not matched to a gene: 5. CDR3 DNA: TGTGCCAGCAGTGAGACAGGGCCCCGCTCTGGGGCCAACGTCCTGACTTTC. It specifies CASSETGPRSGANVLTF.

This clonotype was detected many times. This chain uses TRBV7-9 with TRBJ2-7; no reliable D call. The V and J ends lost 5 bases and 6 bases respectively, with 20 bases between them. Germline V gives CDR1 SEHNR, CDR2 FQNEAQ (reference sequence). The CDR3 contains 15 residues. The CDR3 nucleotides read TGTGCCAGCAGCGCACACCGAGGCGTTTCGGTCGAGCAGTACTTC. Translated, it gives CASSAHRGVSVEQYF.